A single sample gave rise to the 25 T cell receptor beta chains below, sequenced in a study of blood T cell repertoires in COVID-19. Method: immunoSEQ multiplex PCR; TCRdb's copy keeps in-frame clones and lacks some. The table has about 300,000 clones, 89% seen once. Material: peripheral blood. Receptors were obtained from a man aged 18 to 29 who had recovered from COVID-19.

This chain uses TRBV9 with TRBJ2-3; 7 bases align to TRBD1. CDR1 and CDR2 from the germline V gene are SGDLS and YYNGEE. The J segment lost 1 base and the V segment lost 0 bases, leaving 5 bases of the junction unmatched. The CDR3 covers 16 residues. CDR3 sequence (DNA): TGTGCCAGCAGCGTAGGAGGGGGCTCAGGCACAGATACGCAGTATTTT. This sequence encodes CASSVGGGSGTDTQYF.

The chain uses TRBV20-1 and TRBJ2-7; D is possibly TRBD1 (6 bases). CDR3 length: 11 residues. Germline V gene sequence: CDR1 DFQATT, CDR2 SNEGSKA (reference sequence). The V and J ends lost 4 bases and 4 bases respectively, with 8 bases between them. CDR3: CSATGTYEQYF. CDR3 bases: TGCAGTGCTACCGGGACATACGAGCAGTACTTC.

This sequence joins TRBV20-1 and TRBJ2-7, with D hard to call. V was pared by 3 bases and J by 4 bases, with 16 bases between. The CDR3 totals 14 residues. CDR1 is DFQATT and CDR2 is SNEGSKA in the germline V gene (reference sequence). Here the CDR3 DNA reads TGCAGTGCTAGTCAGGCCAGGTTGGTTTACGAGCAGTACTTC. It specifies CSASQARLVYEQYF.

The gene calls are TRBV3-1 (or the pseudogene TRBV3-2) and TRBJ1-6; 8 nucleotides agree with TRBD1. J was trimmed by 10 bases and V by 5 bases; bases with no gene match: 4. CDR1 is LGHDT and CDR2 is YNNKEL in the germline V gene (reference sequence). This CDR3 is built from 13 residues. CDR3 sequence (DNA): TGTGCCAGCAGCTCGGACAGGGTCTCACCCCTCCACTTT. As protein: CASSSDRVSPLHF.

The J gene is TRBJ2-3, the V gene TRBV4-2; TRBD1 matches 10 bases. V lost 0 bases and J lost 6; bases outside the gene matches: 3. Per germline, CDR1 LGHNA and CDR2 YNFKEQ. The CDR3 runs to 15 residues. Here the CDR3 DNA reads TGTGCCAGCAGCCAAGATGGGACAGGGGTGGATACGCAGTATTTT. This sequence encodes CASSQDGTGVDTQYF.

The chain is built from TRBV5-1 and TRBJ2-5; D call uncertain. Trimming took off 6 bases at V and 5 bases at J, with 14 bases between the two ends. Per the germline V gene, CDR1 is SGHRS and CDR2 is YFSETQ. This CDR3 is 13 amino acids long. CDR3 residues: CASTGQLGETQYF. CDR3 DNA: TGCGCCAGCACGGGTCAACTCGGGGAGACCCAGTACTTC.

J is TRBJ1-2 and V is TRBV10-3, with TRBD1 matching 11 bases. V shed 10 bases, J shed 3 bases, and the junction held 13 bases outside the gene matches. The CDR3 consists of 16 residues. Germline loops: CDR1 ENHRY, CDR2 SYGVKD. The DNA for the CDR3 is TGTGCCACCAGAATACGGACAGGGGGCGCGGACTATGGCTACACCTTC. It codes for CATRIRTGGADYGYTF.

DNA of the CDR3: TGTGCCAGTAGTACCAACAGGGGGAATTCACCCCTCCACTTT. Amino acids: CASSTNRGNSPLHF. This chain links TRBV19 with TRBJ1-6; TRBD1 matches 8 bases. Germline V lookup: CDR1 LNHDA, CDR2 SQIVND (reference sequence). The CDR3 covers 14 residues. V was pared by 4 bases and J by 7 bases, with 3 bases of the junction left unmatched.

The chain is built from TRBV29-1 and TRBJ2-2, with 12 nucleotides matching TRBD2. The CDR3 spans 15 residues. Germline loops: CDR1 SQVTM, CDR2 ANQGSEA. J lost 6 bases, V lost 7 bases, and 9 bases had no gene match. CDR3 sequence (DNA): TGCAGCGCAGGCGGACTAGCGGGATTCCCCGGGGAGCTGTTTTTT. Its translation is CSAGGLAGFPGELFF.

The chain employs TRBV7-8 and TRBJ1-1; unclear D gene. V gave up 5 bases and J gave up 6 bases, with 19 bases separating them. The germline V gene has CDR1 SGHVS and CDR2 FQNEAQ. This CDR3 contains 15 residues. In DNA, the CDR3 is TGTGCCAGCAGCGACCGAGTCGGAGGGAAATCTGAAGCTTTCTTT. This encodes CASSDRVGGKSEAFF.

J is TRBJ2-1 and V is TRBV9; weak D call: TRBD1 (5 bases). Germline V gene sequence: CDR1 SGDLS, CDR2 YYNGEE. The CDR3 is 16 residues long. V lost 4 bases and J 7 bases, leaving 21 bases between the germline ends. Written as DNA, the CDR3 is TGTGCCAGCAGCCCAAAAGTTGACAGTCCCGGGAATGAGCAGTTCTTC. It codes for CASSPKVDSPGNEQFF.

This chain joins TRBV6-5 and TRBJ1-1, with D perhaps matching TRBD1 (5 bases). The germline CDR1 and CDR2 sequences are MNHEY and SVGAGI. V dropped 10 bases and J dropped 1 base, with 19 bases sitting between them. The CDR3 runs 15 residues. CDR3 region: CAILRTEGRNTEAFF. CDR3 DNA: TGTGCCATCCTTAGAACGGAGGGACGGAACACTGAAGCTTTCTTT.

V gene TRBV6-6 combines with J gene TRBJ1-1, with 10 nucleotides matching TRBD1. Germline trimming cut 3 bases from V and 6 bases from J; bases unmatched to any gene: 4. CDR3 size: 14 residues. Germline CDR1 and CDR2: MNHNY and SVGAGI (reference sequence). This CDR3 is CASSYPGQGAEAFF. The CDR3 DNA reads TGTGCCAGCAGTTATCCCGGACAGGGGGCTGAAGCTTTCTTT.

The chain is built from TRBV28 and TRBJ2-3, with 9 bases aligning to TRBD2. J was trimmed by 4 bases and V by 3 bases; bases with no gene match: 8. Germline V lookup: CDR1 MDHEN, CDR2 SYDVKM. CDR3 length: 16 residues. The CDR3 DNA follows: TGTGCCAGCAGTTTTGTTTTAGCGGGAGACGCAGATACGCAGTATTTT. This translates into CASSFVLAGDADTQYF.

The rearrangement joins TRBV5-1 to TRBJ2-5; 10 bases map to TRBD2. This CDR3 comprises 15 residues. After removal of 5 bases from V and 1 base from J, the junction contained 5 bases not matched to a gene. Germline CDR1 and CDR2: SGHRS and YFSETQ. CDR3: CASRASGGPQETQYF. The CDR3 DNA sequence: TGCGCCAGCAGGGCTAGCGGGGGACCCCAAGAGACCCAGTACTTC.

This chain joins TRBV7-6 and TRBJ2-1; the D is unclear. Per the germline V gene, CDR1 is SGHVS and CDR2 is FNYEAQ. The CDR3 sequence is 14 residues long. V was pared by 2 bases and J by 0 bases, with 5 bases between. The CDR3 protein is CASSLQASYNEQFF. For the CDR3, the DNA is TGTGCCAGCAGCTTACAGGCCTCCTACAATGAGCAGTTCTTC.

The V gene is TRBV7-2, the J gene TRBJ2-5; 15 nucleotides agree with TRBD2. V trimming: 3 bases; J trimming: 5 bases; junction bases outside the gene matches: 7. The V gene's germline CDR1 is SGHTA and CDR2 FQGNSA. The CDR3 sequence is 17 residues long. CDR3 region: CASSLVGLAGGRETQYF. CDR3 bases: TGTGCCAGCAGCTTGGTGGGACTAGCGGGGGGAAGGGAGACCCAGTACTTC.

This chain joins TRBV9 and TRBJ1-5, with a tentative D call TRBD1 (6 bases). Trimming removed 3 bases from V and 5 bases from J, with 12 bases in between. The length of the CDR3 is 14 residues. Germline CDR1 reads SGDLS; CDR2 reads YYNGEE. This chain's CDR3 is CASSDGQPYQPQHF. The CDR3 DNA follows: TGTGCCAGCAGCGACGGACAGCCCTATCAGCCCCAGCATTTT.

The V gene is TRBV10-3, the J gene TRBJ2-3; 10 bases match TRBD1. V lost 3 bases and J lost 2; bases outside the gene matches: 5. CDR3 length: 16 residues. CDR1 is ENHRY, CDR2 SYGVKD, per germline. CDR3 in DNA: TGTGCCATCAGTGACCCCGGGACAGGGGACACAGATACGCAGTATTTT. Translation gives CAISDPGTGDTDTQYF.

V and J are TRBV7-9 and TRBJ2-1, with TRBD2 matching over 9 bases. This CDR3 contains 15 residues. Per germline, CDR1 SEHNR and CDR2 FQNEAQ (reference sequence). V shed 1 base and J 9 bases; nucleotides not matched to a gene: 7. The CDR3 region is CASSLGAGGPREQFF. The CDR3 DNA sequence: TGTGCCAGCAGCTTAGGGGCGGGAGGGCCGCGTGAGCAGTTCTTC.

The CDR3 DNA reads TGTGCCAGCAGCCAAGGAGGATCTAGCGTTTCCTACAATGAGCAGTTCTTC. Amino acid sequence: CASSQGGSSVSYNEQFF. The chain links TRBV3-1 (or the pseudogene TRBV3-2) to TRBJ2-1; possible D gene TRBD2, 6 bases. The CDR3 runs 17 residues. CDR1 is LGHDT, CDR2 YNNKEL, per germline (reference sequence). The V and J ends lost 1 base and 1 base respectively, with 14 bases between them.

The V and J genes are TRBV12-5 and TRBJ2-1, with D tentatively TRBD2 (7 bases). CDR1 and CDR2 from the germline V gene are LGHNT and FRNRAP. Trimming removed 0 bases at V and 1 base at J, with 13 bases between. The CDR3 consists of 17 residues. The CDR3 reads CASGLVGGGASYNEQFF. The CDR3 DNA follows: TGTGCTAGTGGTTTGGTGGGCGGGGGCGCATCCTACAATGAGCAGTTCTTC.

The chain couples TRBV19 to TRBJ1-2, with 7 bases identical to TRBD1. The CDR3 is 12 amino acids. V lost 4 bases to trimming and J lost 4 bases; unmatched junction nucleotides: 0. Germline V gives CDR1 LNHDA, CDR2 SQIVND (reference sequence). In DNA form, the CDR3 reads TGTGCCAGTAGTAGACAGGGCTATGGCTACACCTTC. As protein: CASSRQGYGYTF.

This clone was recorded only once. The V call is TRBV2, the J call TRBJ1-1; tentatively, D is TRBD1 (6 bases). CDR1 is SNHLY and CDR2 is FYNNEI in the germline V gene. The CDR3 covers 13 residues. Trimming left V 5 bases short and J 3 bases short, with 10 bases between. The CDR3 spells CASSREGDTEAFF. DNA for the CDR3: TGTGCCAGCAGTAGGGAGGGGGACACTGAAGCTTTCTTT. Full variable domain (outside the CDR3, taken from reference TRBV2 and TRBJ1-1): EPEVTQTPSHQVTQMGQEVILRCVPISNHLYFYWYRQILGQKVEFLVSFYNNEISEKSEIFDDQFSVERPDGSNFTLKIRSTKLEDSAMYFCASSREGDTEAFFGQGTRLTVV.

Details on this clone: Other DNA sequences within the sample encode an identical CDR3. The J gene is TRBJ1-1, the V gene TRBV7-9; the D is unclear. The CDR3 totals 12 residues. The V end lost 2 bases, the J end lost 4 bases, and 5 bases lay between the germline ends. CDR1 and CDR2 (germline): SEHNR, FQNEAQ (reference sequence). The CDR3 loop reads CASSLTGTEAFF. The CDR3, as DNA: TGTGCCAGCAGCTTAACTGGCACTGAAGCTTTCTTT.